This TCR beta chain was obtained from a study of CD8+ T cells in alopecia areata. Study context: Each day, treated patients took oral tofacitinib twice, at 5 to 10 mg per dose.

With 0 bases removed from V and 4 bases from J, the gap between germline ends came to 31 bases. CDR3 size: 21 residues. CDR1 is GTSNPN and CDR2 is SVGIG in the germline V gene (reference sequence). This clone was seen more than once but under ten times. Following RNA extraction, reverse transcription yielded cDNA that acted as the sequencing template. Using immunoSEQ multiplex PCR, the repertoire was profiled, and TCRdb retains in-frame clones only, with some absent. The sample consists of 180,000 or so clones, approximately 50% of them appearing once. Treatment denoted: oral pan-JAK inhibitor, 5-10 mg twice daily. Individuals with alopecia areata gave both lesional scalp punch biopsies and peripheral blood for collection.

The source is a human donor with alopecia areata. Sequencing was performed on CD8+ T cells sorted from blood, taken between weeks 51 and 54, from a patient treated with tofacitinib. The chain links TRBV30 to TRBJ2-1, with TRBD1 as a possible D gene (6 bases). The CDR3 sequence: CAWSVLRGFTKSSGEYNEQFF. CDR3 sequence (DNA): TGTGCCTGGAGTGTACTAAGGGGGTTCACCAAATCGTCAGGAGAATACAATGAGCAGTTCTTC.